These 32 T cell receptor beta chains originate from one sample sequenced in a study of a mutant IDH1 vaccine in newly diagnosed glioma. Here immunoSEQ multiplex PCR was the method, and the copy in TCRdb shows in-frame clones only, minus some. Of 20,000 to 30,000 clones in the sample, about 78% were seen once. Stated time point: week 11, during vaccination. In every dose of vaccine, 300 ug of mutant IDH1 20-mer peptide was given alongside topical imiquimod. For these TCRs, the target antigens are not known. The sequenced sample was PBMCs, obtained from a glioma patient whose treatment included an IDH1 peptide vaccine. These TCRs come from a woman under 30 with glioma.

CDR3 sequence reads: CSVESGEGRMNTEAFF. The CDR3 DNA is TGCAGCGTTGAGTCCGGGGAAGGACGCATGAACACTGAAGCTTTCTTT. The chain recombines TRBV29-1 with TRBJ1-1; D is unresolved. There are 16 residues in the CDR3. V dropped 3 bases and J dropped 0 bases, with 17 bases sitting between them. The germline V gene encodes CDR1 SQVTM and CDR2 ANQGSEA. Together with reference TRBV29-1 and TRBJ1-1, the CDR3 gives the full variable domain: SAVISQKPSRDICQRGTSLTIQCQVDSQVTMMFWYRQQPGQSLTLIATANQGSEATYESGFVIDKFPISRPNLTFSTLTVSNMSPEDSSIYLCSVESGEGRMNTEAFFGQGTRLTVV.

This CDR3 reads CASSWGGVDFYGYTF. CDR3 sequence (DNA): TGTGCCAGCAGCTGGGGCGGGGTTGATTTCTATGGCTACACCTTC. V is TRBV5-4 and J is TRBJ1-2; D possibly corresponds to TRBD1 (5 bases). The CDR3 has 15 amino acids. The ends were cut back, 3 bases at V and 4 bases at J, with 16 bases in the middle. CDR1 and CDR2 (germline): SGHNT, YYREEE (reference sequence).

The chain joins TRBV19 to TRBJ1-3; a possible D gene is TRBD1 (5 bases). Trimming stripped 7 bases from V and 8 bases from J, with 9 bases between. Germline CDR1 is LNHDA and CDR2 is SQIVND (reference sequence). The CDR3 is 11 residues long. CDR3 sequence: CASNLGDTIYF. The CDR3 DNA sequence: TGTGCCAGTAACCTGGGGGACACCATATATTTT.

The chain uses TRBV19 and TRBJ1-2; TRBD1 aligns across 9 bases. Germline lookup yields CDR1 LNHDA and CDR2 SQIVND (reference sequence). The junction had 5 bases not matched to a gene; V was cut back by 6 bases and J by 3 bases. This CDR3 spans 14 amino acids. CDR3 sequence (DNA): TGTGCCAGTAGACCCTGGGACAGGGACTATGGCTACACCTTC. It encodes CASRPWDRDYGYTF.

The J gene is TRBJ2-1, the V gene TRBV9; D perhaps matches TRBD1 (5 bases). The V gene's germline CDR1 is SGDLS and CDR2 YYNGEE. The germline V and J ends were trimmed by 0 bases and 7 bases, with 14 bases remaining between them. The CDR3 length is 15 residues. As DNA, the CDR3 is TGTGCCAGCAGCGTAGAGGCCGTTACAGGAAATGAGCAGTTCTTC. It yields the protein CASSVEAVTGNEQFF.

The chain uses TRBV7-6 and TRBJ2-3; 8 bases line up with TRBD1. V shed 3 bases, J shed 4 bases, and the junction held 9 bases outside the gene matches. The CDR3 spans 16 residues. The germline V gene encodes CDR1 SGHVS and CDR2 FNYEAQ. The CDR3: CASSLGQGALADTQYF. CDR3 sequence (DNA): TGTGCCAGCAGCTTGGGGCAGGGGGCATTGGCAGATACGCAGTATTTT.

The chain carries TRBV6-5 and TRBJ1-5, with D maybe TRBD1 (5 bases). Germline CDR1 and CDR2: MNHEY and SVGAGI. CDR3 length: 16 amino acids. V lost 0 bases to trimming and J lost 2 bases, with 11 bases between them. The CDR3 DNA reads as TGTGCCAGCAGTTACTCGAGTAGGGGAGGCAATCAGCCCCAGCATTTT. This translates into CASSYSSRGGNQPQHF.

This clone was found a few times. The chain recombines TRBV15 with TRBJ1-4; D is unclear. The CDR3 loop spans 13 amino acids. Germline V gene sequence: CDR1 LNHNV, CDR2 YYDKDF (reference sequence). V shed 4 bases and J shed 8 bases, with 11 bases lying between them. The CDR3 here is CATSTPLVEKLFF. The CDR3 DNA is TGTGCCACCAGCACTCCCCTCGTGGAAAAACTGTTTTTT.

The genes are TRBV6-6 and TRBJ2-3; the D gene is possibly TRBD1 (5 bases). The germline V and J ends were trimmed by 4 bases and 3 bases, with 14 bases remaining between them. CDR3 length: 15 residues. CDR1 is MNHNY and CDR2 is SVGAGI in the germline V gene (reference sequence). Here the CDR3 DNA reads TGTGCCAGCAGTTGGGGCAGGGTGGGAACAGATACGCAGTATTTT. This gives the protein CASSWGRVGTDTQYF.

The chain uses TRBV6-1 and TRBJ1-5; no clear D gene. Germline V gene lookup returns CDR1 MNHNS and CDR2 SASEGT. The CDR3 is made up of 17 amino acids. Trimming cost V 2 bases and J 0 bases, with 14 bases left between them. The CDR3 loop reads CASSEQPFSYSNQPQHF. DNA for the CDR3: TGTGCCAGCAGTGAACAGCCGTTTTCCTATAGCAATCAGCCCCAGCATTTT.

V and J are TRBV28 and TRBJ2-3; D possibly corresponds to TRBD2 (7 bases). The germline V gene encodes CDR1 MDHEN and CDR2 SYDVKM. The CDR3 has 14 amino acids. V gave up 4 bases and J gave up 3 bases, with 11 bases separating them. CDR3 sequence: CASSWGGGTDTQYF. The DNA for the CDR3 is TGTGCCAGCAGTTGGGGAGGGGGGACAGATACGCAGTATTTT.

CDR3 in DNA: TGCAGTGCTAGGTCCTACTACGAGCAGTACTTC. As protein: CSARSYYEQYF. J is TRBJ2-7 and V is TRBV20-1; D is undetermined. The V end was cut by 3 bases, the J end by 3 bases, with 6 bases between. The germline CDR1 and CDR2 sequences are DFQATT and SNEGSKA (reference sequence). The CDR3 loop spans 11 amino acids.

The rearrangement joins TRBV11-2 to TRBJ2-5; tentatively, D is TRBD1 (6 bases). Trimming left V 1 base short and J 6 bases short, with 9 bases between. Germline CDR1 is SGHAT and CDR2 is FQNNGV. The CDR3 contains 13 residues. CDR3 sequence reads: CASSLVRGQTQYF. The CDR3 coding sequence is TGTGCCAGCAGCTTAGTCAGGGGCCAGACCCAGTACTTC. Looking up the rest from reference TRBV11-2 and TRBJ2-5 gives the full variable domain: EAGVAQSPRYKIIEKRQSVAFWCNPISGHATLYWYQQILGQGPKLLIQFQNNGVVDDSQLPKDRFSAERLKGVDSTLKIQPAKLEDSAVYLCASSLVRGQTQYFGPGTRLLVL.

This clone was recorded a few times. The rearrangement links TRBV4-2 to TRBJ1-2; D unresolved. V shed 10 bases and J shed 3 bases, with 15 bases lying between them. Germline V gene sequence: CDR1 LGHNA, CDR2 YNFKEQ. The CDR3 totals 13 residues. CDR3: CATTSVVDYGYTF. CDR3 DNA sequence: TGTGCCACCACTTCGGTAGTGGACTATGGCTACACCTTC.

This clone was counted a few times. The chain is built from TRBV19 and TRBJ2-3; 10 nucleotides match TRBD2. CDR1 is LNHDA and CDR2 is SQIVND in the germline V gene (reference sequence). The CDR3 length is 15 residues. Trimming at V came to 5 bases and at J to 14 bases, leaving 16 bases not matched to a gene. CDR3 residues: CASSVKREGHSTTYF. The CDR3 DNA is TGTGCCAGTAGTGTAAAGCGGGAGGGCCATTCTACGACGTATTTT.

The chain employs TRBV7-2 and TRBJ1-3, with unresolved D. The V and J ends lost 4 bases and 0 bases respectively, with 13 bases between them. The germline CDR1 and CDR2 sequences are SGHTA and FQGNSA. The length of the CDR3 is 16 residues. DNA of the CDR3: TGTGCCAGCAGCTATCAGATCGGAAGCTCTGGAAACACCATATATTTT. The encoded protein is CASSYQIGSSGNTIYF.

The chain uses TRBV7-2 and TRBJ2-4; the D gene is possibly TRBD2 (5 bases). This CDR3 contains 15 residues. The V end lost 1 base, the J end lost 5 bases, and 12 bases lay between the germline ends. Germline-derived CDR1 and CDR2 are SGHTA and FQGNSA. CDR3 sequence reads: CASSLGPQRENIQYF. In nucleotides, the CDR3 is TGTGCCAGCAGCTTAGGTCCACAGAGGGAAAACATTCAGTACTTC.

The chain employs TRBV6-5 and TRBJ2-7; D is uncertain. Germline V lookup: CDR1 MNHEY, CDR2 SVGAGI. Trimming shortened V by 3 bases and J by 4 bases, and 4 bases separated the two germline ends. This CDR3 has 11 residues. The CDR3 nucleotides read TGTGCCAGCAGTTATCGGTACGAGCAGTACTTC. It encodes CASSYRYEQYF.

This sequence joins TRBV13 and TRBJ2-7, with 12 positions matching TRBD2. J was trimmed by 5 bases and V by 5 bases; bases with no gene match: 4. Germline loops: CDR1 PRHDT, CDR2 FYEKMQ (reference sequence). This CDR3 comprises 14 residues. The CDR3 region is CASSQTSGSDEQYF. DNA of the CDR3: TGTGCCAGCAGCCAGACTAGCGGGAGCGACGAGCAGTACTTC. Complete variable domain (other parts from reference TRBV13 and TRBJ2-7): AAGVIQSPRHLIKEKRETATLKCYPIPRHDTVYWYQQGPGQDPQFLISFYEKMQSDKGSIPDRFSAQQFSDYHSELNMSSLELGDSALYFCASSQTSGSDEQYFGPGTRLTVT.

CDR3 in amino acids: CASSQEQYSGNTIYF. CDR3 bases: TGCGCCAGCAGCCAAGAGCAGTACTCTGGAAACACCATATATTTT. V gene TRBV4-1 combines with J gene TRBJ1-3; D remains ambiguous. Per the germline V gene, CDR1 is MGHRA and CDR2 is YSYEKL. The CDR3 totals 15 residues. Trimming took off 0 bases at V and 0 bases at J, with 6 bases between the two ends.

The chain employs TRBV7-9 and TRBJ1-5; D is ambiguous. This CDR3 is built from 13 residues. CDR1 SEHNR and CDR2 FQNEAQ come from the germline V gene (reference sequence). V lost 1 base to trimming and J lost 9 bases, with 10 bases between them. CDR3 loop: CASSLDGISPQHF. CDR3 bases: TGTGCCAGCAGCTTAGACGGAATTTCGCCCCAGCATTTT. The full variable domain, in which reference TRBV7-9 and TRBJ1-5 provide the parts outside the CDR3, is DTGVSQNPRHKITKRGQNVTFRCDPISEHNRLYWYRQTLGQGPEFLTYFQNEAQLEKSRLLSDRFSAERPKGSFSTLEIQRTEQGDSAMYLCASSLDGISPQHFGDGTRLSIL.

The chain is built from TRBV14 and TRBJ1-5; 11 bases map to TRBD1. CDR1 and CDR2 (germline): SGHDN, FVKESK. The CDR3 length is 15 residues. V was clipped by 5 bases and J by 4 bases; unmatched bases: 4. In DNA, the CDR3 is TGTGCCAGCAGCGCGGGGACAGGGGGAAATCAGCCCCAGCATTTT. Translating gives CASSAGTGGNQPQHF.

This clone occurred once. Here the CDR3 reads CASSESQQGNTEAFF. The CDR3 DNA is TGTGCCAGCAGTGAATCCCAGCAGGGGAACACTGAAGCTTTCTTT. This chain connects TRBV25-1 to TRBJ1-1; D is possibly TRBD1 (5 bases). CDR1 and CDR2 from the germline V gene are MGHDK and SYGVNS. The CDR3 runs to 15 residues. V dropped 1 base and J dropped 1 base, with 10 bases sitting between them.

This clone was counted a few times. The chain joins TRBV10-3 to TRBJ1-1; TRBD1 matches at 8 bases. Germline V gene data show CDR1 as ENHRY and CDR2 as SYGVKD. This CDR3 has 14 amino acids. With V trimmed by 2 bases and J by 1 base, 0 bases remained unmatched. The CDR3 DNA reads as TGTGCCATCAGTGAGGGACAGGGGAACACTGAAGCTTTCTTT. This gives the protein CAISEGQGNTEAFF.

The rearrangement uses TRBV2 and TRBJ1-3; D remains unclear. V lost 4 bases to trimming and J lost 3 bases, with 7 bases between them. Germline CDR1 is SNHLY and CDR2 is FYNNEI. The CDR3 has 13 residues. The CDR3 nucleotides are TGTGCCAGCAGTGCCTTCGTTGGAAACACCATATATTTT. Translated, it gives CASSAFVGNTIYF.

The CDR3 bases are TGCAGCGATTACAGGGATCAAGTCCAGCCCCAGCATTTT. It translates to CSDYRDQVQPQHF. V and J are TRBV29-1 and TRBJ1-5; maybe TRBD1 (6 bases). Germline V gives CDR1 SQVTM, CDR2 ANQGSEA. The CDR3 spans 13 residues. V lost 7 bases and J 7 bases, leaving 17 bases between the germline ends.

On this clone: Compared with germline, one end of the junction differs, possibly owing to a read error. The CDR3 here is CASSEFSPGTGSSLF. In DNA, the CDR3 is TGTGCCAGCAGTGAGTTTTCCCCCGGGACAGGGTCCTCTCTCTTT. The genes are TRBV6-6 and TRBJ1-1; 9 bases agree with TRBD1. The CDR3 is 15 residues long. Germline V gene data show CDR1 as MNHNY and CDR2 as SVGAGI (reference sequence).

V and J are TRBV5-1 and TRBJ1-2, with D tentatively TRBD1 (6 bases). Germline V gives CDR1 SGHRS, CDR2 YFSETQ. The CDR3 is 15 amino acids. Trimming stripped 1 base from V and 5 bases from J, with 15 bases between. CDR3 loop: CASSLFGTGQYGYTF. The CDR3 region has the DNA TGCGCCAGCAGCTTGTTTGGCACAGGACAGTATGGCTACACCTTC.

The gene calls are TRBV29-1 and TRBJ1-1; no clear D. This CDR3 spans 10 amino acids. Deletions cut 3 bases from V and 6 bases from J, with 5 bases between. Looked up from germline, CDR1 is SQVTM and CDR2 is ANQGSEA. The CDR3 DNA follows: TGCAGCGTTGATTCTTCTGAAGCTTTCTTT. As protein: CSVDSSEAFF.

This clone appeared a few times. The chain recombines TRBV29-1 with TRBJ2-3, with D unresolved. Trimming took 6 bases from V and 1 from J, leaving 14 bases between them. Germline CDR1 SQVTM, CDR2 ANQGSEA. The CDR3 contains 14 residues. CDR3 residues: CSVDYYPRTDTQYF. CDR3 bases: TGCAGCGTGGATTACTACCCCCGCACAGATACGCAGTATTTT.

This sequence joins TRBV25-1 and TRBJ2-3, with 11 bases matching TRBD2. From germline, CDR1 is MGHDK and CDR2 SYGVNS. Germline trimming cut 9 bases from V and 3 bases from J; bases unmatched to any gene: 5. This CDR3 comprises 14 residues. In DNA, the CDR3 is TGTGCCAGTTCCGTAGCGGGAGGGACAGATACGCAGTATTTT. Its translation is CASSVAGGTDTQYF.

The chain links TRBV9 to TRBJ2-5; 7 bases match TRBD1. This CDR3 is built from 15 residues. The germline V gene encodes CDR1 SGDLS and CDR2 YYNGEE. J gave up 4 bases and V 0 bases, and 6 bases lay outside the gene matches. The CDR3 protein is CASSVGEQGSETQYF. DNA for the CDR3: TGTGCCAGCAGCGTAGGGGAACAGGGGTCAGAGACCCAGTACTTC. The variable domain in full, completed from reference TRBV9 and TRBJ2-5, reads DSGVTQTPKHLITATGQRVTLRCSPRSGDLSVYWYQQSLDQGLQFLIQYYNGEERAKGNILERFSAQQFPDLHSELNLSSLELGDSALYFCASSVGEQGSETQYFGPGTRLLVL.